Following are 18 T cell receptor beta chains from one sample sequenced in a study of CD8 T cells in Susac syndrome. Random hexamers primed reverse transcription of about 0.5 to 1 ug RNA. A single record per CDR3 protein comes from TCRdb applying MiXCR to the immunoSEQ multiplex PCR reads. The sample has approximately 140,000 distinct CDR3 sequences, around 75% seen once. Sequencing was performed on CD8+ T cells from PBMCs. Receptors were obtained from a human donor with multiple sclerosis.

This clonotype was counted only a few times. The V gene is TRBV20-1, the J gene TRBJ2-7, with TRBD1 identical over 9 bases. Per germline, CDR1 DFQATT and CDR2 SNEGSKA (reference sequence). CDR3 length: 12 residues. Trimming removed 5 bases from V and 4 bases from J; junction bases left unmatched: 3. CDR3 sequence reads: CSASGTGYEQYF. The DNA of the CDR3 is TGCAGTGCTTCCGGGACAGGGTACGAGCAGTACTTC.

The chain uses TRBV6-5 and TRBJ2-4; a possible D gene is TRBD2 (6 bases). This CDR3 spans 19 amino acids. Germline CDR1 reads MNHEY; CDR2 reads SVGAGI. V lost 2 bases, J lost 0 bases, and 20 bases lay in between. The DNA for the CDR3 is TGTGCCAGCAGTTACCCCCCGGGGTGGAGCGGGTTAGCCAAAAACATTCAGTACTTC. This codes for CASSYPPGWSGLAKNIQYF.

The chain combines TRBV2 with TRBJ1-5; TRBD1 matches at 9 bases. CDR3 length equals 15 residues. V was pared by 5 bases and J by 5 bases, with 7 bases of the junction left unmatched. Germline V gives CDR1 SNHLY, CDR2 FYNNEI. CDR3 nucleotide sequence: TGTGCCAGCAGTACGGACAGGGGTCTCGATCAGCCCCAGCATTTT. Encoded protein: CASSTDRGLDQPQHF.

This rearrangement joins TRBV24-1 to TRBJ2-2; 7 bases agree with TRBD2. Germline assignment: CDR1 KGHDR and CDR2 SFDVKD. V trimming: 3 bases; J trimming: 6 bases; junction bases outside the gene matches: 15. The CDR3 covers 18 residues. This CDR3 is CATSDPLRGEGLSGELFF. CDR3 nucleotide sequence: TGTGCCACCAGTGATCCCCTCCGGGGGGAGGGCCTCTCCGGGGAGCTGTTTTTT.

This clonotype was detected once. The gene calls are TRBV13 and TRBJ1-6; weak D call: TRBD1 (5 bases). The germline V and J ends were trimmed by 5 bases and 5 bases, with 19 bases remaining between them. In germline, CDR1 is PRHDT, CDR2 FYEKMQ (reference sequence). This CDR3 spans 17 amino acids. CDR3 region: CASSPSLGPRNNSPLHF. CDR3 coding DNA: TGTGCCAGCAGCCCATCTTTGGGGCCGAGAAATAATTCACCCCTCCACTTT.

The J gene is TRBJ2-3, the V gene TRBV7-9; 8 positions match TRBD2. Germline values: CDR1 SEHNR, CDR2 FQNEAQ (reference sequence). This CDR3 is built from 15 residues. The V and J ends lost 10 bases and 3 bases, in that order; junction bases with no gene match: 12. The CDR3 loop reads CATWGAGGGTDTQYF. The CDR3, as DNA: TGTGCCACCTGGGGGGCCGGCGGGGGGACAGATACGCAGTATTTT.

CDR3 sequence reads: CSAFGNREGDQPQHF. DNA for the CDR3: TGCAGTGCGTTCGGGAACAGGGAGGGAGATCAGCCCCAGCATTTT. The chain joins TRBV20-1 to TRBJ1-5; a possible D gene is TRBD1 (6 bases). V was shortened by 6 bases and J by 5 bases, with 20 bases between the two germline ends. The germline V gene encodes CDR1 DFQATT and CDR2 SNEGSKA (reference sequence). The CDR3 loop spans 15 amino acids.

This chain uses TRBV5-8 with TRBJ1-2; TRBD1 matches at 7 bases. CDR1 is SGHTS, CDR2 YDEGEE, per germline. The CDR3 has 17 residues. After removal of 4 bases from V and 8 bases from J, the junction contained 20 bases not matched to a gene. Here the CDR3 reads CASSTRIRDRGRKGYTF. In DNA, the CDR3 is TGTGCCAGCAGCACTCGAATCCGGGACAGAGGACGAAAAGGCTACACCTTC.

The V gene is TRBV6-6, the J gene TRBJ2-1; D may be TRBD1 or TRBD2 (5 bases each). Trimming removed 2 bases at V and 4 bases at J, with 9 bases between. Germline CDR1 MNHNY, CDR2 SVGAGI (reference sequence). The CDR3 spans 14 residues. The DNA of the CDR3 is TGTGCCAGCAGTTACGGGGGACGGTACAATGAGCAGTTCTTC. As protein: CASSYGGRYNEQFF.

This chain uses TRBV19 with TRBJ1-2; weak D call: TRBD1 (5 bases). In germline, CDR1 is LNHDA, CDR2 SQIVND (reference sequence). Trimming removed 1 base from V and 8 bases from J, with 23 bases in between. CDR3 length equals 17 residues. CDR3 amino acids: CASSIGRIGQRKWGYTF. DNA for the CDR3: TGTGCCAGTAGTATAGGCCGTATTGGACAAAGGAAATGGGGCTACACCTTC.

The chain couples TRBV28 to TRBJ1-1, with D possibly matching TRBD1 (5 bases). The CDR3 has 15 residues. Per the germline V gene, CDR1 is MDHEN and CDR2 is SYDVKM. Deletions cut 1 base from V and 5 bases from J, with 14 bases between. CDR3 nucleotide sequence: TGTGCCAGCAGTTTATTAAGGACGGGGGGTACTGAAGCTTTCTTT. Translating it yields CASSLLRTGGTEAFF.

The V call is TRBV30, the J call TRBJ1-6; the D is unclear. Looked up from germline, CDR1 is GTSNPN and CDR2 is SVGIG (reference sequence). Trimming shortened V by 2 bases and J by 10 bases, and 18 bases separated the two germline ends. The CDR3 totals 15 residues. CDR3 region: CAWSTFVTVRSPLHF. The CDR3, as DNA: TGTGCCTGGAGTACCTTCGTGACGGTACGATCACCCCTCCACTTT.

The chain carries TRBV2 and TRBJ1-2, with unresolved D. The CDR3 is made up of 12 amino acids. Deletions cut 0 bases from V and 8 bases from J, with 7 bases between. Germline V gene data show CDR1 as SNHLY and CDR2 as FYNNEI. The CDR3 is CASSEAYGGYTF. In nucleotides, the CDR3 is TGTGCCAGCAGTGAAGCTTATGGGGGCTACACCTTC.

The V gene is TRBV12-3 or TRBV12-4, the J gene TRBJ2-5; possible D gene TRBD2, 6 bases. Deletions cut 3 bases from V and 4 bases from J, with 15 bases between. CDR3 length: 15 residues. As DNA, the CDR3 is TGTGCCAGCAGTTTTTCGGGAGTTCCAAGAGAGACCCAGTACTTC. It encodes CASSFSGVPRETQYF.

The chain uses TRBV9 and TRBJ1-2; no clear D gene. The CDR3 runs 14 residues. Germline V gene sequence: CDR1 SGDLS, CDR2 YYNGEE. V dropped 0 bases and J dropped 5 bases, with 11 bases sitting between them. The CDR3 sequence is CASSVADGTYGYTF. The CDR3 bases are TGTGCCAGCAGCGTAGCTGACGGAACTTATGGCTACACCTTC.

This chain joins TRBV19 and TRBJ1-5, with 8 bases fitting TRBD1. This CDR3 is 15 amino acids long. Germline V gene data show CDR1 as LNHDA and CDR2 as SQIVND (reference sequence). With V trimmed by 5 bases and J by 5 bases, 8 bases remained unmatched. The CDR3 region has the DNA TGTGCCAGTAGTCTCATCGGACAGGGCTATCAGCCCCAGCATTTT. It yields the protein CASSLIGQGYQPQHF.

J is TRBJ2-1 and V is TRBV4-2; a possible D gene is TRBD1 (6 bases). V was trimmed by 5 bases and J by 3 bases, leaving 11 bases between them. Germline-derived CDR1 and CDR2 are LGHNA and YNFKEQ. The CDR3 totals 14 residues. The CDR3 loop is CASSWGLHYNEQFF. The CDR3 region has the DNA TGTGCCAGCAGCTGGGGGCTCCACTACAATGAGCAGTTCTTC.

V usage is TRBV5-1 and J usage is TRBJ2-3; TRBD2 matches 8 bases. Unmatched junction bases numbered 5, after V lost 0 bases and J lost 5 bases. The CDR3 runs to 15 residues. Germline assignment: CDR1 SGHRS and CDR2 YFSETQ. CDR3 nucleotide sequence: TGCGCCAGCAGCTTGGCGGGGGGGCTCAGAGATACGCAGTATTTT. It specifies CASSLAGGLRDTQYF.